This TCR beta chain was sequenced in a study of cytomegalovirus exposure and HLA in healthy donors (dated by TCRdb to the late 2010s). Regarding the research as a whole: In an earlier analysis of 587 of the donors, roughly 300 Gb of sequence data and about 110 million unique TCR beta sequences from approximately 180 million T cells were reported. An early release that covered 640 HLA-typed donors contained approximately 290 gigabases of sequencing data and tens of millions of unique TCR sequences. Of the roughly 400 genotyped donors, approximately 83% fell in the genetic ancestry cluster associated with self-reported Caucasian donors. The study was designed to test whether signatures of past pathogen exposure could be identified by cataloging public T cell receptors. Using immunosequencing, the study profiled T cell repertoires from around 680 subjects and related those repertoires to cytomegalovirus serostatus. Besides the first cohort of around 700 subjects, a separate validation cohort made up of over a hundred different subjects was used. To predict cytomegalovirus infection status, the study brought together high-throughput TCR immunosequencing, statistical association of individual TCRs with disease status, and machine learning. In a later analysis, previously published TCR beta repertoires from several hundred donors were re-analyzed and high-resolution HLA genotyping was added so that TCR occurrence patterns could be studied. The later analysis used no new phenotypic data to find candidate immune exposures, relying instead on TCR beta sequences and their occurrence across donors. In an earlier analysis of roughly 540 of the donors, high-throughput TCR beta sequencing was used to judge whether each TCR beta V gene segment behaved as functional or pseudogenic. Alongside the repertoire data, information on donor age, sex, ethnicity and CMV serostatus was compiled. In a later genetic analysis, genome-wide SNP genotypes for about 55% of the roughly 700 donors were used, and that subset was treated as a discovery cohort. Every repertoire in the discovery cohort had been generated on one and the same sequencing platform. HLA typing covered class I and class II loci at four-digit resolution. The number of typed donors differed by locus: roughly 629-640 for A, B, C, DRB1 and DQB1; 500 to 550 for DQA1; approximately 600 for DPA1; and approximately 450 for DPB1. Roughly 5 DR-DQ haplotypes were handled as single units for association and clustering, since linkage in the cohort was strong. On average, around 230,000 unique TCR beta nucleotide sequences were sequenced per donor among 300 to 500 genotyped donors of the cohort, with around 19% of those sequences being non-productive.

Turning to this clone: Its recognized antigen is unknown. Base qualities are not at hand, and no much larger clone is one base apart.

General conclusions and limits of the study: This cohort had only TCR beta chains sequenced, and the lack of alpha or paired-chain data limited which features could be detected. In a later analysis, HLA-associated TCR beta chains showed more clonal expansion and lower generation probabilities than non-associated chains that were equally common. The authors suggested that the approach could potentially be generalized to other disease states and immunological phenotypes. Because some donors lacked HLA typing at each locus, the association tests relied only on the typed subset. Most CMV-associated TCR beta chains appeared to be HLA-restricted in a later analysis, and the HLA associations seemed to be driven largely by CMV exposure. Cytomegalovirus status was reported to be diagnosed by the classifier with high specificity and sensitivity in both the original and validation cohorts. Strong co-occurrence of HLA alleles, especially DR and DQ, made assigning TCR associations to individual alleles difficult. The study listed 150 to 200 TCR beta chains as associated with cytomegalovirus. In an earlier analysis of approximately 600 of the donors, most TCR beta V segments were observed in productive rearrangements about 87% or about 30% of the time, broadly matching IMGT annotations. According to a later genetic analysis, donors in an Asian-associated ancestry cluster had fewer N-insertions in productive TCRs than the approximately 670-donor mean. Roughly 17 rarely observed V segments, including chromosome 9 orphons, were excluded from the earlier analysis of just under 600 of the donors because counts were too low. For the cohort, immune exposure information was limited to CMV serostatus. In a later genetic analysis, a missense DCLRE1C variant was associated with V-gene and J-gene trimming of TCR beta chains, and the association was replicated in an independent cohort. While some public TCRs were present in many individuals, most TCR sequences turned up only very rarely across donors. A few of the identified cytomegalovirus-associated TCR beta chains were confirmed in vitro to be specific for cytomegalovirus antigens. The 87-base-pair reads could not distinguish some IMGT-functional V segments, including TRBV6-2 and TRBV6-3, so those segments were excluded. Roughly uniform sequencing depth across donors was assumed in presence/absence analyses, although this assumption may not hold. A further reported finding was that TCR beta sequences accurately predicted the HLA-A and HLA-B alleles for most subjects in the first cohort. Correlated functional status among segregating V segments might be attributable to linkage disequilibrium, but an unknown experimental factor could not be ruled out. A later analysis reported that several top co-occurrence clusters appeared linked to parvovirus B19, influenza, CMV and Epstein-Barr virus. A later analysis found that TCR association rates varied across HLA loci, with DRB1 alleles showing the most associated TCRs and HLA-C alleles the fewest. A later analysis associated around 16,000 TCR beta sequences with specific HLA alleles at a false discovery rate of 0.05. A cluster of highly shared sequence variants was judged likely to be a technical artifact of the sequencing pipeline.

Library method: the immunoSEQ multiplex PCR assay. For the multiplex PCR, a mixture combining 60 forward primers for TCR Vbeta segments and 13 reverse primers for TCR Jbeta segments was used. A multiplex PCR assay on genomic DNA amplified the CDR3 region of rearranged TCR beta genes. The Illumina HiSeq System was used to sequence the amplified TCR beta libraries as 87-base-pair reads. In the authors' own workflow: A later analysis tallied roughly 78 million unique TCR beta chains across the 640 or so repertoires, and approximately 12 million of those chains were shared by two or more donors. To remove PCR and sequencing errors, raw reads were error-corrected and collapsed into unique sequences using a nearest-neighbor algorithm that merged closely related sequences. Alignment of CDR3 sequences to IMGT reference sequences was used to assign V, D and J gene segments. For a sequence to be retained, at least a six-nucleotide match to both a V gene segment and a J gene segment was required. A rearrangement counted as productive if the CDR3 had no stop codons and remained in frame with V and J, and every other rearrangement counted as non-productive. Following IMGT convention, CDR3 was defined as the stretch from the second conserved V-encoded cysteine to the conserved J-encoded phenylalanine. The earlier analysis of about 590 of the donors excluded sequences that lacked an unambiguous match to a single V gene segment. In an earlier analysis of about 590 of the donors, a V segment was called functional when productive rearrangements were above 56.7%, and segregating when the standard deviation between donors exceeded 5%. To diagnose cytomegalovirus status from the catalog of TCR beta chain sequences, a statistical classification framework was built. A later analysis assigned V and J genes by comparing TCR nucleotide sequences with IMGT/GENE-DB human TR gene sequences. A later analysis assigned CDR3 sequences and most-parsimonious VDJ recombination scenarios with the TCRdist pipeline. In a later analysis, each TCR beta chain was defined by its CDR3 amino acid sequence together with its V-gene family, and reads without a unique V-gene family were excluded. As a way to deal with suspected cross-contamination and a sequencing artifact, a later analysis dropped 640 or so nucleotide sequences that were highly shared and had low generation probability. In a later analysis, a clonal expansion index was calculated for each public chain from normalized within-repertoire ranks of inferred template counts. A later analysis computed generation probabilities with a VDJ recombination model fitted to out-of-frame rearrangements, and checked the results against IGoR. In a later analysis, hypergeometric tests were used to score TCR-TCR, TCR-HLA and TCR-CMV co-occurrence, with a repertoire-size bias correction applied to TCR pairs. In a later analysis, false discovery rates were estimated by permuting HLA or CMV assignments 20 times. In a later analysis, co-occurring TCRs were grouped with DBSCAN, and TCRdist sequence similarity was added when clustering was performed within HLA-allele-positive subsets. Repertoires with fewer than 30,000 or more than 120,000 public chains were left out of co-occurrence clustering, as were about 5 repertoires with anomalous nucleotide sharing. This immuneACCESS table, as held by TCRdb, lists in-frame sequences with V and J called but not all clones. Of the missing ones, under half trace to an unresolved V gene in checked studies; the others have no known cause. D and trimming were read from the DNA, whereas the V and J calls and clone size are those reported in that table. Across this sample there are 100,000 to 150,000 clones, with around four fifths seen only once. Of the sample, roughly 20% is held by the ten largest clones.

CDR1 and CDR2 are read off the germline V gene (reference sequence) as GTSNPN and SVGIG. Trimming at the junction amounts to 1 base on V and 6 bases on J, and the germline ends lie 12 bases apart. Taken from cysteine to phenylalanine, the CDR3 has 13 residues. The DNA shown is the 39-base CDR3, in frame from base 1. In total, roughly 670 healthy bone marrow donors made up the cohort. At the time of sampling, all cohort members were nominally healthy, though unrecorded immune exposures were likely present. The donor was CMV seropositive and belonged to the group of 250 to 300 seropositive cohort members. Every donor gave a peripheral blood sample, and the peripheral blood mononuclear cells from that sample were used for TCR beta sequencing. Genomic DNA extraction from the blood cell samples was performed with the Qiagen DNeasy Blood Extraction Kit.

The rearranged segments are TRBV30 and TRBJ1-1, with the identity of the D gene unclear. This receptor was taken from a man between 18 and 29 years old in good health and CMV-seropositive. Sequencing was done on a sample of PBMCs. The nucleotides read TGTGCCTGGAGTGATGTCTGGAGTTCTGAAGCTTTCTTT. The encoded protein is CAWSDVWSSEAFF.